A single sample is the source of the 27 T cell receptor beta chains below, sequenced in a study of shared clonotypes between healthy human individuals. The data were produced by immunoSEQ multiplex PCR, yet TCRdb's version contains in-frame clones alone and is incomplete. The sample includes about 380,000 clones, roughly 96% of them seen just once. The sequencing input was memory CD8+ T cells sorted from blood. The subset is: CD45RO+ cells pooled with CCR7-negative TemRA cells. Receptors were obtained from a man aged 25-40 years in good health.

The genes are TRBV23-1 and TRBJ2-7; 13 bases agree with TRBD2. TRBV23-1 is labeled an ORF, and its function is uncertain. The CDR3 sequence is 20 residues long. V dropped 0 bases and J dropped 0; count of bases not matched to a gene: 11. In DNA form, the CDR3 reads TGCGCCAGCAGTCAATCGCGAAGGACTAGCGGGAGTGGGTTCTCCTACGAGCAGTACTTC. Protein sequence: CASSQSRRTSGSGFSYEQYF.

The DNA for the CDR3 is TGTGCCAGCAGTTACTCGAGGGGGGACGGAGATGAAAAACTGTTTTTT. Translated, it gives CASSYSRGDGDEKLFF. The chain carries TRBV6-5 and TRBJ1-4, with a possible D match to TRBD1 (6 bases). From germline, CDR1 is MNHEY and CDR2 SVGAGI. The CDR3 is 16 residues long. V lost 0 bases and J lost 6, with 14 bases in between.

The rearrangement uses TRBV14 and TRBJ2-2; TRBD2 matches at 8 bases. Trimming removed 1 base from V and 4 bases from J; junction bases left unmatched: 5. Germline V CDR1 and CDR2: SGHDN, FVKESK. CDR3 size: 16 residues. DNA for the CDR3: TGTGCCAGCAGCCAAGTAGGAACTAGCGGCACCGGGGAGCTGTTTTTT. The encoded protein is CASSQVGTSGTGELFF.

The CDR3 DNA is TGTGCCTCCGGACGGAGCAATCAGCCCCAGCATTTT. The encoded protein is CASGRSNQPQHF. The chain is built from TRBV30 and TRBJ1-5; D not certain. CDR3 length: 12 amino acids. In germline, CDR1 is GTSNPN, CDR2 SVGIG (reference sequence). V gave up 7 bases and J gave up 1 base, with 8 bases separating them.

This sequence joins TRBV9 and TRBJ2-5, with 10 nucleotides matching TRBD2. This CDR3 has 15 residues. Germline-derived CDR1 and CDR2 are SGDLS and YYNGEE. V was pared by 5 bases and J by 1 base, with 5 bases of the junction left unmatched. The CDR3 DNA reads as TGTGCCAGCAGTCCGACTAGCGGGCCCCAAGAGACCCAGTACTTC. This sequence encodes CASSPTSGPQETQYF.

The DNA for the CDR3 is TGTGCCAGCAGCTTGTTCTGGCGAGCGGTAGAGACCCAGTACTTC. Protein: CASSLFWRAVETQYF. The chain is built from TRBV5-5 and TRBJ2-5; D may be TRBD2 (5 bases). Trimming pared 1 base from V and 4 bases from J, leaving 14 bases between. Germline loops: CDR1 SGHKS, CDR2 YYEKEE (reference sequence). The CDR3 runs to 15 residues.

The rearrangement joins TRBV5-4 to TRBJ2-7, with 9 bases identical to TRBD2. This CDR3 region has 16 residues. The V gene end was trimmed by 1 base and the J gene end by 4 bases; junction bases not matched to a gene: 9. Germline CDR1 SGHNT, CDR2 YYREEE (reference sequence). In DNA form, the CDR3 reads TGTGCCAGCAGCTTGCGCAGCGGACTAGCGCCGTACGAGCAGTACTTC. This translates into CASSLRSGLAPYEQYF. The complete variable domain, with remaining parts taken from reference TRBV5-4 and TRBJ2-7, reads ETGVTQSPTHLIKTRGQQVTLRCSSQSGHNTVSWYQQALGQGPQFIFQYYREEENGRGNFPPRFSGLQFPNYSSELNVNALELDDSALYLCASSLRSGLAPYEQYFGPGTRLTVT.

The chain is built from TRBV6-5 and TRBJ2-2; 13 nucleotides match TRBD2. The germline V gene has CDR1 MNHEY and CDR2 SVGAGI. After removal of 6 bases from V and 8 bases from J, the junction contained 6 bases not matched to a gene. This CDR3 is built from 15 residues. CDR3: CASRQLAGGLGELFF. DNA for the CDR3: TGTGCCAGCAGGCAACTAGCGGGAGGGCTTGGGGAGCTGTTTTTT.

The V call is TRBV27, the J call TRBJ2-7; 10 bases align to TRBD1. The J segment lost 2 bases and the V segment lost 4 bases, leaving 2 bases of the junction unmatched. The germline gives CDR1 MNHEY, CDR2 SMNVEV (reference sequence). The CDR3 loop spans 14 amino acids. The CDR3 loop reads CASSWGQGPYEQYF. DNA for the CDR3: TGTGCCAGCAGTTGGGGACAGGGGCCCTACGAGCAGTACTTC.

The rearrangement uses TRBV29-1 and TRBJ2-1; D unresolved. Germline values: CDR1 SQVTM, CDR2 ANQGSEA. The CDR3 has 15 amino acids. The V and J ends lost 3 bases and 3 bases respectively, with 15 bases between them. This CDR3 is CSVEPRANIYNEQFF. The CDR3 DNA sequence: TGCAGCGTTGAGCCTCGGGCGAACATCTACAATGAGCAGTTCTTC.

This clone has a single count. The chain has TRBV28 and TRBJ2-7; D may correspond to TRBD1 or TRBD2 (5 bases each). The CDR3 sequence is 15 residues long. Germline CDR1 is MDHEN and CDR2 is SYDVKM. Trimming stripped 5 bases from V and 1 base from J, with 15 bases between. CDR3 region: CASSITGTASYEQYF. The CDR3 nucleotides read TGTGCCAGCAGTATTACCGGGACCGCGTCCTACGAGCAGTACTTC.

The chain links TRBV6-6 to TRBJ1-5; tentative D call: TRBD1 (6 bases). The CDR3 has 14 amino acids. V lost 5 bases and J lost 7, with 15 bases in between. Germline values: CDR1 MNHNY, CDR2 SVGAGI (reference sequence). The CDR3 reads CASSARGRGQPQHF. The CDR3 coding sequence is TGTGCCAGCAGTGCCCGGGGCAGGGGACAGCCCCAGCATTTT.

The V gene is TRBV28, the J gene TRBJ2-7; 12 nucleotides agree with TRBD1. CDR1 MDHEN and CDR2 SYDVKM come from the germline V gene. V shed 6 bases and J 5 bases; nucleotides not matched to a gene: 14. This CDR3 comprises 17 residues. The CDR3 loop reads CASSRPGQGASHDEQYF. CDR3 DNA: TGTGCCAGCAGCCGTCCGGGACAGGGGGCGTCTCATGACGAGCAGTACTTC.

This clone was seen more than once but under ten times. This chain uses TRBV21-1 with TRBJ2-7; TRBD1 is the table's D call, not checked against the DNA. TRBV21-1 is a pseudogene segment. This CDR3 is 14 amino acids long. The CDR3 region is CASSSRDTSYEQYF. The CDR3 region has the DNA TGTGCCAGCAGCTCCCGGGACACCTCCTACGAGCAGTACTTC.

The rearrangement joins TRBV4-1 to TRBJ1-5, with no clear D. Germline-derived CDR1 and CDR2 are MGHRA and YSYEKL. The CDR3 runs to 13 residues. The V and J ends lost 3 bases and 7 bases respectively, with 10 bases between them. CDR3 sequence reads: CASSQEGRQPQHF. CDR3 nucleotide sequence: TGCGCCAGCAGCCAGGAGGGTAGGCAGCCCCAGCATTTT.

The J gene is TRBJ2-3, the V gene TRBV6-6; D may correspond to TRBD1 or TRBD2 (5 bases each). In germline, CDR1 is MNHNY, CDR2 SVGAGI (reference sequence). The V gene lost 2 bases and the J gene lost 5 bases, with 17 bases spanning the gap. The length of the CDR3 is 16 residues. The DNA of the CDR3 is TGTGCCAGCAGTTACGACACACTCGGGGCGCGAGATACGCAGTATTTT. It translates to CASSYDTLGARDTQYF.

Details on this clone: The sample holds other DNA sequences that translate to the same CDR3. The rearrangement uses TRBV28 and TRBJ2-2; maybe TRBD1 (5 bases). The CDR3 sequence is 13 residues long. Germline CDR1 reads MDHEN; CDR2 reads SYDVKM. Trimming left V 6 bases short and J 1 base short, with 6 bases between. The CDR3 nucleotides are TGTGCCAGCAGACAGGTGAACACCGGGGAGCTGTTTTTT. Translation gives CASRQVNTGELFF. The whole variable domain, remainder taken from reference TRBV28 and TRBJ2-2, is DVKVTQSSRYLVKRTGEKVFLECVQDMDHENMFWYRQDPGLGLRLIYFSYDVKMKEKGDIPEGYSVSREKKERFSLILESASTNQTSMYLCASRQVNTGELFFGEGSRLTVL.

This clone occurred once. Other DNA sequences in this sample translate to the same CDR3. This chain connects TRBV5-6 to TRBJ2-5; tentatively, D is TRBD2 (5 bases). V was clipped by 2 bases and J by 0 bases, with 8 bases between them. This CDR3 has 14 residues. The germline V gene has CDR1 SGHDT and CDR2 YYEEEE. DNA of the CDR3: TGTGCCAGCAGCTTACGGGGTTACCAAGAGACCCAGTACTTC. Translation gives CASSLRGYQETQYF.

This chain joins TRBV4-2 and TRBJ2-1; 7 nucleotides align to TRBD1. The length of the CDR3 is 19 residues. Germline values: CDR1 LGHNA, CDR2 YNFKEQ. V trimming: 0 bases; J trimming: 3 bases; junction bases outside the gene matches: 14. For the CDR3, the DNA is TGTGCCAGCAGCCAAGATCGCCCTTTTGGGGGACAGCTCTACAATGAGCAGTTCTTC. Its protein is CASSQDRPFGGQLYNEQFF.

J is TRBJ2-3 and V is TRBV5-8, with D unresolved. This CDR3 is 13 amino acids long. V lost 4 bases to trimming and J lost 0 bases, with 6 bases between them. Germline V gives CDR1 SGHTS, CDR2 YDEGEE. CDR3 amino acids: CASSATSTDTQYF. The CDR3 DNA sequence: TGTGCCAGCAGCGCAACTAGCACAGATACGCAGTATTTT.

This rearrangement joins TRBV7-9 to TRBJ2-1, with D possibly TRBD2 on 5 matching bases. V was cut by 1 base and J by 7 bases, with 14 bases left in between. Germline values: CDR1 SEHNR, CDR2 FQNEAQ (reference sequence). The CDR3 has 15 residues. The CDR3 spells CASSLGTWAENEQFF. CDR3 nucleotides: TGTGCCAGCAGCTTAGGGACTTGGGCGGAGAATGAGCAGTTCTTC.

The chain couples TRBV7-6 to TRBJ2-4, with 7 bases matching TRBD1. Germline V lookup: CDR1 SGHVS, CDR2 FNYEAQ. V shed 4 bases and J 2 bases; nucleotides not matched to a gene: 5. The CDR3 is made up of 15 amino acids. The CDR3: CASSSGDSTKNIQYF. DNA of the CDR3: TGTGCCAGCAGCTCCGGGGACAGTACCAAAAACATTCAGTACTTC.

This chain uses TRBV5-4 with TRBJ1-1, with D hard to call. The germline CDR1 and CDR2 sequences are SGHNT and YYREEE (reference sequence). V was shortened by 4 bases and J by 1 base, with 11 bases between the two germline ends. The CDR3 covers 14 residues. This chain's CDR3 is CASSPVFSNTEAFF. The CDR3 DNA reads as TGTGCCAGCAGCCCCGTTTTTTCGAACACTGAAGCTTTCTTT.

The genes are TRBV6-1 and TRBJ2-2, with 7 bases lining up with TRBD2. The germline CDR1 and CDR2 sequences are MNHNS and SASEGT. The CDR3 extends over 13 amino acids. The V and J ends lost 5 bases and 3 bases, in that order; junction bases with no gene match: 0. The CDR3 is CASSSGDTGELFF. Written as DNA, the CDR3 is TGTGCCAGCAGTAGCGGGGACACCGGGGAGCTGTTTTTT.

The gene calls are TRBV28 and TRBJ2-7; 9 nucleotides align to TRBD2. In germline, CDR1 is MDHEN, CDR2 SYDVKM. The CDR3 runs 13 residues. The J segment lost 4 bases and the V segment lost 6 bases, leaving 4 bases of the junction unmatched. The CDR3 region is CASRESGRYEQYF. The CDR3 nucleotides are TGTGCCAGCAGGGAAAGCGGGAGGTACGAGCAGTACTTC.

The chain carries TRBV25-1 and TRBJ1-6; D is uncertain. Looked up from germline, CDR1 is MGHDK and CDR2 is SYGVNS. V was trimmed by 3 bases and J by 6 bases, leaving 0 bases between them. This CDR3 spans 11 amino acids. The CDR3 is CASSDNSPLHF. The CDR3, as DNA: TGTGCCAGCAGTGATAATTCACCCCTCCACTTT.

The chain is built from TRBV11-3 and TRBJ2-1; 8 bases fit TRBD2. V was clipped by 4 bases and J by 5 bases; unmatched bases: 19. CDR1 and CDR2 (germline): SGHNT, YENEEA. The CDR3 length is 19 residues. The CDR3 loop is CASSSGTKKAGERNNEQFF. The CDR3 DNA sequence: TGTGCCAGCAGCTCCGGGACAAAGAAAGCGGGAGAGCGTAACAATGAGCAGTTCTTC. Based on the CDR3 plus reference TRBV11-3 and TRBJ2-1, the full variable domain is EAGVVQSPRYKIIEKKQPVAFWCNPISGHNTLYWYLQNLGQGPELLIRYENEEAVDDSQLPKDRFSAERLKGVDSTLKIQPAELGDSAVYLCASSSGTKKAGERNNEQFFGPGTRLTVL.